The clone carrying this TCR beta chain came up many times. No antigen is known for it. Amplified regions were TCR beta CDR3 sequences from RNA transcripts. RT-PCR in the first round (using the HTBI primer set) targeted the TCR CDR3. TCRdb re-called the multiplex PCR reads through MiXCR, storing one row per CDR3 protein. The sample lists roughly 500,000 distinct CDR3 sequences, 40% to 55% occurring once. Uncontrolled infection, other autoimmune disease, pregnancy or lactation excluded patients. Every diagnosis used clinical symptoms, serum thyroxine and TRAb, thyroid ultrasound and orbital computed tomography. The V gene end was trimmed by 6 bases and the J gene end by 2 bases; junction bases not matched to a gene: 3. There are 14 residues in the CDR3. Germline V lookup: CDR1 LNHDA, CDR2 SQIVND (reference sequence). This entry belongs to a study of T cells in Graves' hyperthyroidism and ophthalmopathy. Notes on the study in general: Most thyroid-expanded clonotypes above 0.001 were also found in blood. The model made its ophthalmopathy prediction, and onset followed a median about 6 months later.

The source material was peripheral blood or thyroid tissue (not recorded which). The TCR originated in an adult woman with Graves' disease, either hyperthyroidism or ophthalmopathy (not recorded which). V usage is TRBV19 and J usage is TRBJ2-2; TRBD1 matches 7 bases. CDR3 residues: CASRWDRNTGELFF. Written as DNA, the CDR3 is TGTGCCAGTAGGTGGGACAGAAACACCGGGGAGCTGTTTTTT.